A selection of T cell receptor beta chains follows, all from one sample in a study of early T cells in non-severe SARS-CoV-2 infection. TCRdb recomputed calls from the 5' RACE reads with MiXCR, one row per CDR3 protein. Among 40,000 to 60,000 distinct CDR3 sequences listed, about 10% were seen once. Sequenced input: whole blood. These receptors came from an adult who was a healthcare worker with PCR-confirmed SARS-CoV-2 infection or an uninfected control (not recorded which). Both conserved end residues are part of each CDR3. A D gene is named only where the DNA matches it firmly. Clone size, where shown, is once, few, many, or a class for clones that have expanded.

V: TRBV11-2; length: 14; size: .; J: TRBJ2-1; D: TRBD2; DNA: TGTGCCAGCAGCCTACGGACTAGCGGGAGGGCCCAGTTCTTC; CDR3: CASSLRTSGRAQFF
V: TRBV29-1; length: 12; size: few; J: TRBJ1-1; D: .; DNA: TGCAGCGTTGGGACAGTGAACACTGAAGCTTTCTTT; CDR3: CSVGTVNTEAFF
V: TRBV5-4; length: 15; size: many; J: TRBJ2-1; D: TRBD1; DNA: TGTGCCAGCAGCTTGGGACAGGGTCGGGGCAATGAGCAGTTCTTC; CDR3: CASSLGQGRGNEQFF
V: TRBV20-1; length: 13; size: .; J: TRBJ2-7; D: .; DNA: TGCAGTGCTAGGAAGGCCCAATCCTACGAGCAGTACTTC; CDR3: CSARKAQSYEQYF
V: TRBV9; length: 15; size: few; J: TRBJ2-7; D: .; DNA: TGTGCCAGCAGCGAGGGGGAAGGTTTCTCCTACGAGCAGTACTTC; CDR3: CASSEGEGFSYEQYF
V: TRBV7-9; length: 14; size: .; J: TRBJ2-7; D: .; DNA: TGTGCCAGCAGCTTAGAAAGGGCTCAACGGGAGCAGTACTTC; CDR3: CASSLERAQREQYF
V: TRBV6-6; length: 16; size: .; J: TRBJ1-1; D: TRBD1; DNA: TGTGCCAGCAGCTCCGGGACAGGGGCTTTTAACACTGAAGCTTTCTTT; CDR3: CASSSGTGAFNTEAFF
V: TRBV7-9; length: 14; size: .; J: TRBJ2-1; D: TRBD2; DNA: TGTGCCAGCAGCTTGTCGGGAGGGAACAATGAGCAGTTCTTC; CDR3: CASSLSGGNNEQFF
V: TRBV7-8; length: 15; size: many; J: TRBJ1-2; D: .; DNA: TGTGCCAGCAGCCCGGGGGGCGGATCTATCTATGGCTACACCTTC; CDR3: CASSPGGGSIYGYTF
V: TRBV7-6; length: 11; size: .; J: TRBJ1-1; D: .; DNA: TGTGCCAGCAGCGCGGGCACTGAAGCTTTCTTT; CDR3: CASSAGTEAFF
V: TRBV29-1; length: 11; size: .; J: TRBJ1-1; D: .; DNA: TGCAGCGGGAACAGGGCCACTGAAGCTTTCTTT; CDR3: CSGNRATEAFF
V: TRBV24-1; length: 16; size: .; J: TRBJ1-5; D: TRBD1; DNA: TGTGCCACCAGTGACACTCGACAGGGCGAGGGGCAGCCCCAGCATTTT; CDR3: CATSDTRQGEGQPQHF
V: TRBV12-3/TRBV12-4; length: 16; size: few; J: TRBJ2-1; D: .; DNA: TGTGCCAGCAGTCCAGACCTGAGCGGAGTCGGGAATGAGCAGTTCTTC; CDR3: CASSPDLSGVGNEQFF
V: TRBV11-1; length: 14; size: .; J: TRBJ2-1; D: .; DNA: TGTGCCAGCAGCCAGGACAACTCCTACAATGAGCAGTTCTTC; CDR3: CASSQDNSYNEQFF
V: TRBV20-1; length: 13; size: .; J: TRBJ1-6; D: TRBD1; DNA: TGCAGTGCTCCGGGACAGGGGAATTCACCCCTCCACTTT; CDR3: CSAPGQGNSPLHF
V: TRBV11-3; length: 15; size: .; J: TRBJ2-2; D: .; DNA: TGTGCCAGCAGCGAAATTACAGGTCTCGGCGGGGAGCTGTTTTTT; CDR3: CASSEITGLGGELFF
V: TRBV27; length: 16; size: many; J: TRBJ1-1; D: .; DNA: TGTGCCAGCAGTTTATCACGCCAACGGGTGAACACTGAAGCTTTCTTT; CDR3: CASSLSRQRVNTEAFF
V: TRBV28; length: 13; size: .; J: TRBJ1-1; D: .; DNA: TGTGCCAGCAGTCGCAGGGTGGGCACTGAAGCTTTCTTT; CDR3: CASSRRVGTEAFF
V: TRBV2; length: 13; size: many; J: TRBJ1-5; D: .; DNA: TGTGCCAGCAGTGCGTTGGGAGGAGAGCCCCAGCATTTT; CDR3: CASSALGGEPQHF
V: TRBV10-3; length: 13; size: many; J: TRBJ1-2; D: TRBD1; DNA: TGTGCCGCCCGTCCCGGGACAGGGACTGGCTACACCTTC; CDR3: CAARPGTGTGYTF
V: TRBV11-2; length: 12; size: many; J: TRBJ1-2; D: .; DNA: TGTGCCAGCAGTGGGGGGTTCGATGGCTACACCTTC; CDR3: CASSGGFDGYTF
V: TRBV7-8; length: 15; size: many; J: TRBJ1-5; D: .; DNA: TGTGCCAGCAGCTTAAATTCAGGGGGCAATCAGCCCCAGCATTTT; CDR3: CASSLNSGGNQPQHF
V: TRBV7-6; length: 17; size: many; J: TRBJ2-7; D: TRBD1; DNA: TGTGCCAGCAGCTTAGCGAAAACTCGACAGGGGGGTGACGAGCAGTACTTC; CDR3: CASSLAKTRQGGDEQYF